This T cell receptor beta chain is from a study of blood T cell repertoires in COVID-19. In the authors' methods: Estimates of nucleated cell counts were drawn from the amplification of reference gene primers. Assay: immunoSEQ multiplex PCR; the TCRdb copy retains only in-frame clones and omits some. The DNA was the basis for D and trimming; V, J and clone size are from that table. The table records about 250,000 clones, 86% of them present only once. The CDR3 covers 15 residues. The germline gives CDR1 MDHEN, CDR2 SYDVKM. Trimming shortened V by 1 base and J by 7 bases, and 11 bases separated the two germline ends.

The chain couples TRBV28 to TRBJ1-6; maybe TRBD1 (5 bases). The TCR sequence derives from a man aged 35-49 years who had recovered from COVID-19. The specimen sequenced was PBMCs or T cells enriched from blood (not recorded which). CDR3 amino acids: CASSLSRQPNSPLHF. DNA for the CDR3: TGTGCCAGCAGTTTATCGAGACAGCCAAATTCACCCCTCCACTTT.